Each of the 29 T cell receptor beta chains below was sequenced from the same sample in a study of blood T cells in healthy people across ages. For the second PCR, which ran for 7 to 11 cycles, a sample-barcoded 5' primer and a J-beta primer mix were used. Using its own MiXCR run on the 5' RACE reads, TCRdb lists one record per CDR3 protein. The table includes approximately 800,000 distinct CDR3 sequences, 20% to 30% detected once. The data were also submitted as part of a second study, on T cells of mothers and their children.

Sequencing was done on a sample of blood. The receptors were sampled from a boy younger than 18 in good health.

The chain recombines TRBV12-3 or TRBV12-4 with TRBJ1-2, with 8 nucleotides matching TRBD1. Trimming removed 6 bases from V and 3 bases from J; junction bases left unmatched: 9. The CDR3 contains 15 residues. In nucleotides, the CDR3 is TGTGCCAGCAGCTCCTTTGGACAGGGAGACTATGGCTACACCTTC. Translated, it gives CASSSFGQGDYGYTF.

This clonotype was counted a few times. The V gene is TRBV7-6, the J gene TRBJ2-3; no firm D call. The length of the CDR3 is 15 residues. The germline CDR1 and CDR2 sequences are SGHVS and FNYEAQ. Trimming took off 4 bases at V and 4 bases at J, with 15 bases between the two ends. This chain's CDR3 is CASSSRTPEADTQYF. CDR3 sequence (DNA): TGTGCCAGCAGCTCTAGGACCCCTGAAGCAGATACGCAGTATTTT.

The chain is built from TRBV11-2 and TRBJ2-7, with a tentative D call TRBD2 (6 bases). The CDR3 contains 14 residues. Germline values: CDR1 SGHAT, CDR2 FQNNGV. Trimming pared 5 bases from V and 5 bases from J, leaving 16 bases between. The CDR3 region is CASSDRRRENEQYF. The CDR3 nucleotides read TGTGCCAGCAGCGACCGGAGGAGGGAGAACGAGCAGTACTTC.

Worth noting for this clonotype: A read error is possible here, since a much larger clone lies one base away. V gene TRBV7-6 combines with J gene TRBJ2-5; either TRBD1 or TRBD2 may supply D (6 bases each). The V gene's germline CDR1 is SGHVS and CDR2 FNYEAQ. Trimming cost V 3 bases and J 2 bases, with 13 bases left between them. The CDR3 is made up of 15 amino acids. Here the CDR3 DNA reads TGTGCCAGCAGCTTGAGGGGGGAGGCGCAAGAGACCCAGTACTTC. Its protein product is CASSLRGEAQETQYF.

V and J are TRBV30 and TRBJ2-5; 9 nucleotides agree with TRBD1. CDR3 length: 15 residues. Germline assignment: CDR1 GTSNPN and CDR2 SVGIG (reference sequence). The V and J ends lost 2 bases and 5 bases, in that order; junction bases with no gene match: 9. In DNA form, the CDR3 reads TGTGCCTGGAGTCCTAGAAACAGGGGGCACGAGACCCAGTACTTC. This codes for CAWSPRNRGHETQYF.

V and J are TRBV27 and TRBJ1-1; TRBD1 aligns across 7 bases. The junction had 15 bases not matched to a gene; V was cut back by 8 bases and J by 0 bases. The length of the CDR3 is 17 residues. Germline CDR1 is MNHEY and CDR2 is SMNVEV (reference sequence). The CDR3 nucleotides are TGTGCCAGCTGTTCTCGAGGGGGCGCTTTTGTGAACACTGAAGCTTTCTTT. Its translation: CASCSRGGAFVNTEAFF.

This clonotype was detected only a few times. This chain uses TRBV24-1 with TRBJ2-5; D is perhaps TRBD2 (6 bases). Germline V gene lookup returns CDR1 KGHDR and CDR2 SFDVKD. The V end lost 7 bases, the J end lost 2 bases, and 10 bases lay between the germline ends. The CDR3 length is 13 residues. The CDR3 DNA reads as TGTGCCACCAGCCGCGGGGTACAAGAGACCCAGTACTTC. Amino acid sequence: CATSRGVQETQYF.

The rearrangement joins TRBV7-9 to TRBJ1-1; weak D call: TRBD1 (6 bases). The V gene's germline CDR1 is SEHNR and CDR2 FQNEAQ (reference sequence). This CDR3 has 16 amino acids. Trimming removed 0 bases at V and 0 bases at J, with 11 bases between. The CDR3 loop reads CASSLARQGLNTEAFF. CDR3 sequence (DNA): TGTGCCAGCAGCTTAGCGCGCCAGGGGCTGAACACTGAAGCTTTCTTT.

CDR3 sequence (DNA): TGTGCCAGCAGTTTAGTCACAGGGCAAGCCAAAAACATTCAGTACTTC. It is translated as CASSLVTGQAKNIQYF. This sequence joins TRBV28 and TRBJ2-4, with D maybe TRBD1 (6 bases). Germline V gives CDR1 MDHEN, CDR2 SYDVKM. V shed 2 bases and J shed 0 bases, with 11 bases lying between them. The CDR3 runs 16 residues.

This clonotype was counted only a few times. V and J are TRBV12-3 or TRBV12-4 and TRBJ2-3; D call uncertain. The CDR3 sequence is 15 residues long. V shed 3 bases and J shed 2 bases, with 12 bases lying between them. In DNA, the CDR3 is TGTGCCAGCAGTTTGGTGGGTGGTCACACAGATACGCAGTATTTT. It translates to CASSLVGGHTDTQYF.

The table lists this clonotype with a few counts. The genes are TRBV29-1 and TRBJ2-1, with a tentative D call TRBD1 (5 bases). CDR1 and CDR2 from the germline V gene are SQVTM and ANQGSEA. V lost 4 bases and J lost 0, with 10 bases in between. This CDR3 is built from 14 residues. CDR3 protein: CSVVGLSSYNEQFF. CDR3 in DNA: TGCAGCGTTGTGGGGCTTAGCTCCTACAATGAGCAGTTCTTC.

V usage is TRBV15 and J usage is TRBJ2-6; D is possibly TRBD2 (5 bases). V dropped 4 bases and J dropped 0 bases, with 13 bases sitting between them. The CDR3 has 17 amino acids. The germline V gene has CDR1 LNHNV and CDR2 YYDKDF (reference sequence). This CDR3 reads CATSIRGVSSGANVLTF. For the CDR3, the DNA is TGTGCCACCAGCATCCGGGGAGTTAGCTCTGGGGCCAACGTCCTGACTTTC.

This clonotype was seen a handful of times. The V and J genes are TRBV5-1 and TRBJ2-5; D is perhaps TRBD1 (6 bases). The CDR3 loop spans 13 amino acids. Germline V gene sequence: CDR1 SGHRS, CDR2 YFSETQ. Trimming took 4 bases from V and 3 from J, leaving 10 bases between them. The CDR3 nucleotides read TGCGCCAGCAGCCAGGGGTGGGAAGAGACCCAGTACTTC. Protein sequence: CASSQGWEETQYF.

The chain is built from TRBV29-1 and TRBJ2-5, with D perhaps TRBD2 (5 bases). The end of the DNA is better explained by TRBJ2-1, so the J call may be wrong. Germline assignment: CDR1 SQVTM and CDR2 ANQGSEA. The CDR3 has 13 residues. CDR3 protein: CSAGGLAVDEQFF. CDR3 sequence (DNA): TGCAGCGCTGGCGGTCTAGCCGTCGATGAGCAGTTCTTC.

This rearrangement joins TRBV12-3 or TRBV12-4 to TRBJ2-2; TRBD2 aligns across 12 bases. The CDR3 extends over 17 amino acids. With 6 bases clipped from V and 5 bases from J, the junction kept 10 bases outside the gene matches. For the CDR3, the DNA is TGTGCCAGCAGCCCAAACCCCGGGACTAGCGGGACCGGGGAGCTGTTTTTT. Protein product: CASSPNPGTSGTGELFF.

This clonotype was counted a few times. CDR3 protein: CASSQGDYYYNEQFF. CDR3 coding DNA: TGTGCCAGCAGCCAAGGCGATTACTATTACAATGAGCAGTTCTTC. This rearrangement joins TRBV3-1 to TRBJ2-5; D unclear. The J call is doubtful: the DNA matches TRBJ2-1 better. This CDR3 is 15 amino acids long. Germline lookup yields CDR1 LGHDT and CDR2 YNNKEL (reference sequence).

The chain employs TRBV9 and TRBJ2-2; TRBD1 or TRBD2 may be the D gene (5 bases each). V dropped 0 bases and J dropped 3 bases, with 6 bases sitting between them. The CDR3 totals 14 residues. The V gene's germline CDR1 is SGDLS and CDR2 YYNGEE. CDR3 DNA sequence: TGTGCCAGCAGCGTAGGAGGGGACACCGGGGAGCTGTTTTTT. This gives the protein CASSVGGDTGELFF.

The chain joins TRBV5-1 to TRBJ2-6; 8 positions agree with TRBD2. The CDR3 has 18 amino acids. V dropped 0 bases and J dropped 0; count of bases not matched to a gene: 5. Germline-derived CDR1 and CDR2 are SGHRS and YFSETQ. The CDR3: CASSLGLASSSGANVLTF. DNA of the CDR3: TGCGCCAGCAGCTTGGGACTAGCGTCAAGCTCTGGGGCCAACGTCCTGACTTTC.

This clonotype was seen a few times. J is TRBJ2-1 and V is TRBV5-1; TRBD2 matches at 9 bases. Germline values: CDR1 SGHRS, CDR2 YFSETQ. V lost 0 bases and J lost 9; bases outside the gene matches: 7. This CDR3 is built from 15 residues. The CDR3 protein is CASSLVAGGPTEQFF. CDR3 DNA: TGCGCCAGCAGCTTGGTTGCGGGGGGGCCAACTGAGCAGTTCTTC.

The chain links TRBV6-6 to TRBJ1-5, with D hard to call. This CDR3 is built from 14 residues. Germline V gene sequence: CDR1 MNHNY, CDR2 SVGAGI (reference sequence). With 2 bases removed from V and 1 base from J, the gap between germline ends came to 6 bases. The CDR3 DNA sequence: TGTGCCAGCAGTTACGACCAGAGCAATCAGCCCCAGCATTTT. Amino acid sequence: CASSYDQSNQPQHF.

The V call is TRBV12-3 or TRBV12-4, the J call TRBJ1-1, with 8 bases lining up with TRBD1. The CDR3 length is 13 residues. Trimming cost V 8 bases and J 4 bases; bases outside gene matches: 6. The CDR3 loop is CASGNRGATEAFF. The CDR3 DNA sequence: TGTGCCAGCGGTAACAGGGGGGCCACTGAAGCTTTCTTT.

V and J are TRBV7-6 and TRBJ2-7, with a weak D call TRBD1 (6 bases). This CDR3 contains 14 residues. CDR1 and CDR2 from the germline V gene are SGHVS and FNYEAQ. Trimming left V 3 bases short and J 3 bases short, with 12 bases between. The chain's CDR3 is CASSFSQGIYEQYF. The CDR3 coding sequence is TGTGCCAGCAGCTTCAGTCAGGGGATCTACGAGCAGTACTTC.

This clonotype has a handful of counts. The chain carries TRBV4-1 and TRBJ2-1, with unresolved D. This CDR3 comprises 13 residues. CDR1 is MGHRA and CDR2 is YSYEKL in the germline V gene. V lost 1 base and J 5 bases, leaving 6 bases between the germline ends. CDR3 nucleotides: TGCGCCAGCAGCCAAGTAGCTCACAATGAGCAGTTCTTC. Translation gives CASSQVAHNEQFF.

The chain is built from TRBV2 and TRBJ1-4, with D uncertain. The CDR3 extends over 16 amino acids. Looked up from germline, CDR1 is SNHLY and CDR2 is FYNNEI. Trimming cost V 5 bases and J 3 bases, with 16 bases left between them. The chain's CDR3 is CASSYDTPAPNEKLFF. DNA for the CDR3: TGTGCCAGCAGTTACGACACTCCGGCGCCTAATGAAAAACTGTTTTTT.

The V call is TRBV12-3 or TRBV12-4, the J call TRBJ1-4; TRBD1 might be the D (6 bases). The V and J ends lost 5 bases and 3 bases respectively, with 13 bases between them. CDR3 length equals 15 residues. The CDR3 bases are TGTGCCAGCAGTCCCGGACAGCAACCTAATGAAAAACTGTTTTTT. It codes for CASSPGQQPNEKLFF.

The chain combines TRBV28 with TRBJ1-5; TRBD1 might be the D (5 bases). The germline V gene has CDR1 MDHEN and CDR2 SYDVKM. The CDR3 sequence is 15 residues long. Trimming took 6 bases from V and 6 from J, leaving 18 bases between them. CDR3 protein: CASRAGAGYTQPQHF. DNA for the CDR3: TGTGCCAGCAGGGCCGGGGCAGGGTATACTCAGCCCCAGCATTTT.

This clonotype came up many times. V usage is TRBV7-9 and J usage is TRBJ1-2; 11 nucleotides match TRBD1. Germline V gives CDR1 SEHNR, CDR2 FQNEAQ (reference sequence). The CDR3 sequence is 14 residues long. V shed 2 bases and J 10 bases; nucleotides not matched to a gene: 6. The DNA for the CDR3 is TGTGCCAGCAGCTTAAACGGACAGGGGGCTCTCTACACCTTC. This codes for CASSLNGQGALYTF. The full variable domain, completed using reference TRBV7-9 and TRBJ1-2, is DTGVSQNPRHKITKRGQNVTFRCDPISEHNRLYWYRQTLGQGPEFLTYFQNEAQLEKSRLLSDRFSAERPKGSFSTLEIQRTEQGDSAMYLCASSLNGQGALYTFGSGTRLTVV.

This clonotype has just a few counts. This chain joins TRBV20-1 and TRBJ1-2, with D unclear. Trimming took 0 bases from V and 6 from J, leaving 14 bases between them. Germline CDR1 and CDR2: DFQATT and SNEGSKA (reference sequence). The CDR3 spans 14 residues. The CDR3 DNA is TGCAGTGCTAGAGATAAGGCGGTCTCAGATGGCTACACCTTC. It specifies CSARDKAVSDGYTF.

The V gene is TRBV28, the J gene TRBJ1-6; D uncertain. CDR1 and CDR2 from the germline V gene are MDHEN and SYDVKM. The CDR3 is 15 residues long. V lost 3 bases, J lost 3 bases, and 9 bases lay in between. CDR3 sequence reads: CASSLQPNYNSPLHF. The CDR3 DNA follows: TGTGCCAGCAGTTTGCAGCCTAACTATAATTCACCCCTCCACTTT.